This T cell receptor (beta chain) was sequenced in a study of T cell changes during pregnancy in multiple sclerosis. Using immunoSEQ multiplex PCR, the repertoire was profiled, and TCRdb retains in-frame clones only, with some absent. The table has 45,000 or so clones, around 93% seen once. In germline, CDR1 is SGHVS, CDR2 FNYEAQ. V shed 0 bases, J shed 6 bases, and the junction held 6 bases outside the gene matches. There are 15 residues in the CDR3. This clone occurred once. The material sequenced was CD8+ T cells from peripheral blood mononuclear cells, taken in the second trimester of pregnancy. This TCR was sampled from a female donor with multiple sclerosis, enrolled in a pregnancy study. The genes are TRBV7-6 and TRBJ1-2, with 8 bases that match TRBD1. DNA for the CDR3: TGTGCCAGCAGCTTAGCCCAGGGGGCGCGTGATGGCTACACCTTC. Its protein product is CASSLAQGARDGYTF.